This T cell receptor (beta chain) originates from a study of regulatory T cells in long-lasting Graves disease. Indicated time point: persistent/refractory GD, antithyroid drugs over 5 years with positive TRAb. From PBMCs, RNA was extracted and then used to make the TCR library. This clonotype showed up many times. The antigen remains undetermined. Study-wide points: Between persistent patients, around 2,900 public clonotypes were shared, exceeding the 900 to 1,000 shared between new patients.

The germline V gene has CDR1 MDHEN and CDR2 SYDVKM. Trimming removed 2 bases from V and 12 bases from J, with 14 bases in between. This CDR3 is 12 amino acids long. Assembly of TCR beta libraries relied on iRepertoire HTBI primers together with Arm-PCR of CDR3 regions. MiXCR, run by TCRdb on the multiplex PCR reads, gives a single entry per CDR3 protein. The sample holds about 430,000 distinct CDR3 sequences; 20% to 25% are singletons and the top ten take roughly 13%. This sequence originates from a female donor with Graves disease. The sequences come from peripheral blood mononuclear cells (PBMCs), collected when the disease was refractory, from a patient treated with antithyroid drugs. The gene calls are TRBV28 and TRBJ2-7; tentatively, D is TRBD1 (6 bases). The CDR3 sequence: CASSLEAGDVYF. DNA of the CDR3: TGTGCCAGCAGTTTAGAGGCAGGGGACGTGTACTTC.